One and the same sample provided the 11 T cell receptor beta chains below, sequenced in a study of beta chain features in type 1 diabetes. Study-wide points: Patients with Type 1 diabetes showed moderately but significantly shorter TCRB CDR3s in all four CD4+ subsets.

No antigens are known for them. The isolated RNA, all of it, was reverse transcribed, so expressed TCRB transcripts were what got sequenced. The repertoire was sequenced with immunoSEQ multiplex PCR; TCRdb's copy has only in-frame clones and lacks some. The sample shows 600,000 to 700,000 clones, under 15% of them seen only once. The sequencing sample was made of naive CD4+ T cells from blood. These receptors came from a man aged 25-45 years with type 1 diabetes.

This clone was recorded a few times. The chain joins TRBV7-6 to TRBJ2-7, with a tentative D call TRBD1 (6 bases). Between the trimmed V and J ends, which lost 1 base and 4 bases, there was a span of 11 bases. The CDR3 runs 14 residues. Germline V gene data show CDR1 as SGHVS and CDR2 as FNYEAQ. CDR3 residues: CASSLGRGSYEQYF. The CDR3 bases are TGTGCCAGCAGCTTAGGCAGGGGTAGTTACGAGCAGTACTTC.

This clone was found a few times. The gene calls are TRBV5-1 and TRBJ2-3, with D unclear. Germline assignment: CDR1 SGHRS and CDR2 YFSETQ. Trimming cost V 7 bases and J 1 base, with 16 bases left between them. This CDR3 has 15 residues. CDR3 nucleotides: TGCGCCAGCGGAACGCCGGATCGAGGCACAGATACGCAGTATTTT. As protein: CASGTPDRGTDTQYF.

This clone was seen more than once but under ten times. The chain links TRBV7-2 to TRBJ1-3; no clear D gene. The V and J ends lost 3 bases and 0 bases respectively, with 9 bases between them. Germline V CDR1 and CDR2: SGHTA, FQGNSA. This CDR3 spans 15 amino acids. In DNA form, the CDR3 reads TGTGCCAGCAGCTTTCCGGTGAGCTCTGGAAACACCATATATTTT. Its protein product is CASSFPVSSGNTIYF.

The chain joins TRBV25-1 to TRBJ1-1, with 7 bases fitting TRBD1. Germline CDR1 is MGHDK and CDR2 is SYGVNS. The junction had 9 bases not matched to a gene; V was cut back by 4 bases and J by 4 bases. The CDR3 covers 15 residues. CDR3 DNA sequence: TGTGCCAGCAGTGCAACTCAGGGGGTTTTCACTGAAGCTTTCTTT. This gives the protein CASSATQGVFTEAFF.

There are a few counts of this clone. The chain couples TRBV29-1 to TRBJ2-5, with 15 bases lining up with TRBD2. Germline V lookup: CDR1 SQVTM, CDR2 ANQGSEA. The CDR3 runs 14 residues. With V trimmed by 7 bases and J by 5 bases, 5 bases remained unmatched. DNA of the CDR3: TGCAGCGGGACTAGCGGGGGGGCCCGGGAGACCCAGTACTTC. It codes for CSGTSGGARETQYF.

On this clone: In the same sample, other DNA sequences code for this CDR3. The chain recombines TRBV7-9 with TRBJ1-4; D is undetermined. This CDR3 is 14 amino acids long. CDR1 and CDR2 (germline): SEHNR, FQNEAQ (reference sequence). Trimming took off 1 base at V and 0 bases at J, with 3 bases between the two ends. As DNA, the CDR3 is TGTGCCAGCAGCTTAGGGGCAACTAATGAAAAACTGTTTTTT. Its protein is CASSLGATNEKLFF.

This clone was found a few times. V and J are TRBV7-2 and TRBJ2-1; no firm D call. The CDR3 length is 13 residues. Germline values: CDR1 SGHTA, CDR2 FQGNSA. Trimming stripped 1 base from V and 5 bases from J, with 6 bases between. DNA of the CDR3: TGTGCCAGCAGCTTAGTGAATGACAATGAGCAGTTCTTC. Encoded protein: CASSLVNDNEQFF.

CDR3 sequence reads: CASSYGPIVAGQGGEQFF. DNA for the CDR3: TGCGCCAGCAGCTATGGCCCGATCGTGGCGGGACAGGGTGGCGAGCAGTTCTTC. The chain employs TRBV5-1 and TRBJ2-1; 9 bases agree with TRBD1. With 3 bases clipped from V and 10 bases from J, the junction kept 20 bases outside the gene matches. The CDR3 has 18 amino acids. Germline V gene lookup returns CDR1 SGHRS and CDR2 YFSETQ.

The chain's CDR3 is CASSTGLNTGELFF. CDR3 DNA: TGTGCCAGCAGCACCGGACTGAACACCGGGGAGCTGTTTTTT. The chain couples TRBV5-5 to TRBJ2-2; D might be TRBD2 (5 bases). The CDR3 extends over 14 amino acids. Germline-derived CDR1 and CDR2 are SGHKS and YYEKEE (reference sequence). The V and J ends lost 4 bases and 1 base respectively, with 8 bases between them.

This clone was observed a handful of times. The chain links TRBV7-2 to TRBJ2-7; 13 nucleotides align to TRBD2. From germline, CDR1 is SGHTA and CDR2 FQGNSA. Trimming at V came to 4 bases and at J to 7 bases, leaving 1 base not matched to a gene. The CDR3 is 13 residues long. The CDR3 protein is CASSSGLAGEQYF. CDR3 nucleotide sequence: TGTGCCAGCAGCTCGGGACTAGCGGGGGAGCAGTACTTC.

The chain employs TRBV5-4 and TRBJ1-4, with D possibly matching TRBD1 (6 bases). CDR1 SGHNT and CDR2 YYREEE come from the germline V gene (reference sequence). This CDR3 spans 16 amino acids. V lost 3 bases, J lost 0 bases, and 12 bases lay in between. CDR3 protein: CASSSGGLSTNEKLFF. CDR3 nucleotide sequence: TGTGCCAGCAGCTCCGGGGGCCTTTCAACTAATGAAAAACTGTTTTTT.